The source of this T cell receptor (beta chain) is a study of metastatic and nonmetastatic thyroid tumors. Study details: The study looked at repertoires side by side in blood and in tumor or nodule tissue from malignant and benign thyroid patients. Study-level results: Patients with malignant thyroid tumors reportedly had significantly higher TCR beta diversity than those with benign nodules, in blood and tumor.

This clone was seen repeatedly, ten times or more. Its antigen is unknown. Prior to thyroid surgery, none of the patients had received any treatment. In the original analysis: To classify distant metastasis in papillary thyroid cancer, a model was built from CDR3 differences across clinicopathological groups. MiXCR was used by TCRdb to re-call the PCR reads. The V and J calls follow TCRdb's processing rather than the paper's. The sample records 20,000 to 25,000 clones, 24% being singletons. The CDR3 is 15 amino acids. The V gene lost 6 bases and the J gene lost 5 bases, with 14 bases spanning the gap. Germline values: CDR1 LNHDA, CDR2 SQIVND (reference sequence).

This receptor was taken from a female donor with papillary thyroid cancer or a benign thyroid nodule (not recorded which). Some clones in this sample may be carry-over from other donors' samples. Sequences were obtained from tumor tissue. The chain couples TRBV19 to TRBJ1-6; D uncertain. The CDR3 DNA is TGTGCCAGTAGATCCGGACGGAATGATAATTCACCCCTCCACTTT. This translates into CASRSGRNDNSPLHF. Full variable domain (outside the CDR3, taken from reference TRBV19 and TRBJ1-6): DGGITQSPKYLFRKEGQNVTLSCEQNLNHDAMYWYRQDPGQGLRLIYYSQIVNDFQKGDIAEGYSVSREKKESFPLTVTSAQKNPTAFYLCASRSGRNDNSPLHFGNGTRLTVT.